Listed below are T cell receptor beta chains from one sample, sequenced in a study of shared clonotypes between healthy human individuals. Sequenced by immunoSEQ multiplex PCR; TCRdb stores in-frame clones only, minus some. The table includes about 2.1 million clones, about 94% detected once. The sample comprised naive CD8+ T cells from PBMCs. All receptors come from a young man in good health. Some clones in this sample may be carry-over from other donors' samples. The CDR3 runs from the conserved cysteine through the conserved F or W. Not every row has a clone size; where given, it reads once, few, many or a size class.

>TRBJ1-2|-|TRBV6-5
CASSLTGHYGYTF
>TRBJ2-3|-|TRBV11-2
CASSLELGTSTDTQYF
>TRBJ2-2|-|TRBV27
CASSWTTGELFF
>TRBJ2-5|-|TRBV14
CASSQDLRRTETQYF
>TRBJ2-7|-|TRBV7-9
CASSSDWTSSYEQYF
>TRBJ1-1|-|TRBV5-4
CASSLGPGQGAPEAFF
>TRBJ2-1|-|TRBV2
CASSDPAASGGRNEQFF
>TRBJ2-6|once|TRBV28
CASSLSPGQDPSGANVLTF
>TRBJ2-5|-|TRBV19
CASSLRGGGIQETQYF
>TRBJ1-5|once|TRBV19
CASSILTGLQPQHF
>TRBJ1-4|few|TRBV4-3
CASSQDATNEKLFF
>TRBJ2-7|-|TRBV19
CASSRGDWDYEQYF
>TRBJ2-7|once|TRBV9
CASSVTGESEQYF
>TRBJ2-2|few|TRBV7-3
CASSLGSGTTGELFF
>TRBJ2-1|-|TRBV14
CASSPQGVLSYNEQFF
>TRBJ2-7|-|TRBV2
CASSEQVMGLDLSYEQYF
>TRBJ1-2|-|TRBV25-1
CASSEGRGQGYTF
>TRBJ2-7|-|TRBV9
CASSASGEQYF
>TRBJ2-7|-|TRBV4-1
CASSLGVAGGFHEQYF
>TRBJ2-7|-|TRBV18
CASSPGTGDEQYF
>TRBJ2-1|-|TRBV29-1
CSVEEWSGDREQFF
>TRBJ2-7|-|TRBV29-1
CSAMGYEQYF
>TRBJ2-3|-|TRBV20-1
CSASSPDTQYF
>TRBJ2-7|-|TRBV5-1
CASSPRDRGYEQYF
>TRBJ2-3|-|TRBV27
CASRWTGVSLATDTQYF
>TRBJ2-7|-|TRBV9
CASSVVGTTSYEQYF
>TRBJ2-5|-|TRBV7-8
CASSVFSDSQEAQYF
>TRBJ1-2|-|TRBV5-6
CASSLVRGTGRGYTF
>TRBJ2-1|-|TRBV9
CASSAEYNEQFF